What follows are 30 T cell receptor beta chains derived from one specimen sequenced in a study of response to subunit inactivated influenza vaccine. TCRdb reprocessed the RT-PCR reads via MiXCR and lists one record per CDR3 protein. The sample holds around 570,000 distinct CDR3 sequences, around 11% seen once. Another study also made use of these data, one on T cells expressing NK-cell markers. That source notes: Synthesis of TCR beta cDNA relied on 5'RACE template switching carrying UMIs.

Sequences were derived from PBMCs from blood, sampled on the day of vaccination. All receptors derive from a man aged 50-59 years who received an inactivated influenza vaccine.

This clonotype was observed a few times. This sequence joins TRBV5-1 and TRBJ2-1; 15 nucleotides agree with TRBD2. This CDR3 comprises 18 residues. In germline, CDR1 is SGHRS, CDR2 YFSETQ. V lost 5 bases and J lost 0; bases outside the gene matches: 6. Written as DNA, the CDR3 is TGCGCCAGCAGAACCGGGACTAGCGGGGGGATCTCCTACAATGAGCAGTTCTTC. Protein sequence: CASRTGTSGGISYNEQFF.

A few counts support this clonotype. V and J are TRBV9 and TRBJ2-1; no clear D. V lost 2 bases and J lost 8, with 11 bases in between. The CDR3 has 13 amino acids. Per germline, CDR1 SGDLS and CDR2 YYNGEE. The CDR3 DNA reads TGTGCCAGCAGCGTCTCCCCCGATCATGAGCAGTTCTTC. This translates into CASSVSPDHEQFF.

This chain uses TRBV11-1 with TRBJ1-1; tentative D call: TRBD1 (5 bases). CDR1 is SGHAT and CDR2 is FQDESV in the germline V gene (reference sequence). Trimming left V 5 bases short and J 5 bases short, with 18 bases between. This CDR3 comprises 15 residues. Written as DNA, the CDR3 is TGTGCCAGCAGCAGAGATACAGGCCCTTTTACTGAAGCTTTCTTT. Translation gives CASSRDTGPFTEAFF.

The table lists this clonotype with a few counts. V and J are TRBV3-1 and TRBJ2-1; weak D call: TRBD2 (6 bases). Trimming stripped 2 bases from V and 4 bases from J, with 12 bases between. This CDR3 spans 15 amino acids. Germline V gene sequence: CDR1 LGHDT, CDR2 YNNKEL (reference sequence). This CDR3 reads CASSQHGGLYNEQFF. In DNA form, the CDR3 reads TGTGCCAGCAGCCAACATGGAGGACTATACAATGAGCAGTTCTTC.

This clonotype has more than one count but fewer than ten. V and J are TRBV2 and TRBJ2-7, with D perhaps matching TRBD2 (6 bases). CDR1 is SNHLY and CDR2 is FYNNEI in the germline V gene. V gave up 7 bases and J gave up 0 bases, with 16 bases separating them. There are 15 residues in the CDR3. The CDR3 DNA is TGTGCCAGCACCGCGGGATTAGGCCTCTCCTACGAGCAGTACTTC. It translates to CASTAGLGLSYEQYF.

The chain recombines TRBV27 with TRBJ2-1; D may be TRBD2 (6 bases). This CDR3 is built from 18 residues. CDR1 and CDR2 (germline): MNHEY, SMNVEV (reference sequence). The V end lost 5 bases, the J end lost 0 bases, and 20 bases lay between the germline ends. The CDR3 loop reads CASSLLGTAGSSYNEQFF. Written as DNA, the CDR3 is TGTGCCAGCAGTCTATTGGGGACTGCTGGGAGCTCCTACAATGAGCAGTTCTTC.

The gene calls are TRBV3-1 and TRBJ2-2, with TRBD2 matching 8 bases. Germline V gene data show CDR1 as LGHDT and CDR2 as YNNKEL (reference sequence). J was trimmed by 6 bases and V by 3 bases; bases with no gene match: 6. The CDR3 loop spans 15 amino acids. CDR3 region: CASSQKTSVAGELFF. CDR3 DNA: TGTGCCAGCAGCCAGAAGACTAGCGTGGCCGGGGAGCTGTTTTTT. The whole variable domain, remainder taken from reference TRBV3-1 and TRBJ2-2, is DTAVSQTPKYLVTQMGNDKSIKCEQNLGHDTMYWYKQDSKKFLKIMFSYNNKELIINETVPNRFSPKSPDKAHLNLHINSLELGDSAVYFCASSQKTSVAGELFFGEGSRLTVL.

The genes are TRBV6-2 or TRBV6-3 and TRBJ2-3; D assignment may be TRBD1 or TRBD2 (6 bases each). From germline, CDR1 is MNHEY and CDR2 SVGEGT. CDR3 length: 19 amino acids. Trimming shortened V by 0 bases and J by 7 bases, and 26 bases separated the two germline ends. The CDR3 here is CASSYSIGGRPEGRHTQYF. DNA of the CDR3: TGTGCCAGCAGTTACTCGATTGGGGGGCGGCCGGAGGGCAGACATACGCAGTATTTT.

As for this clonotype: This may arise from a read error, as a much more abundant clone is one base away. The V gene is TRBV6-1, the J gene TRBJ1-5, with TRBD1 matching 9 bases. In germline, CDR1 is MNHNS, CDR2 SASEGT. The CDR3 loop spans 18 amino acids. CDR3 loop: CASSDPRGQGYSKQPQHF. CDR3 in DNA: TGTGCCAGCAGTGACCCCCGGGGACAGGGTTATAGCAAACAGCCCCAGCATTTT.

The rearrangement links TRBV5-1 to TRBJ2-3; TRBD1 might be the D (6 bases). This CDR3 region has 15 residues. Germline CDR1 and CDR2: SGHRS and YFSETQ. The germline V and J ends were trimmed by 4 bases and 5 bases, with 17 bases remaining between them. Here the CDR3 DNA reads TGCGCCAGCAGCATACAGCAGGGGCGTGGAGATACGCAGTATTTT. It codes for CASSIQQGRGDTQYF.

This rearrangement joins TRBV21-1 to TRBJ2-6; the D call in the table, TRBD1, was not verified against the DNA. TRBV21-1 is a listed pseudogene. The CDR3 is 19 amino acids. The CDR3, as DNA: TGTGCCAGCAGGAACCGGGACAATTACACCCTCTCTGGGGCCAACGTCCTGACTTTC. It codes for CASRNRDNYTLSGANVLTF.

The rearrangement joins TRBV4-2 to TRBJ2-1, with D perhaps matching TRBD2 (6 bases). V dropped 3 bases and J dropped 5 bases, with 17 bases sitting between them. The germline gives CDR1 LGHNA, CDR2 YNFKEQ. The CDR3 loop spans 16 amino acids. The CDR3 DNA is TGTGCCAGCAGCCACCGGTCGGGACTTCAGGACAATGAGCAGTTCTTC. Amino acids: CASSHRSGLQDNEQFF.

The chain is built from TRBV5-1 and TRBJ2-1; 9 positions agree with TRBD1. The CDR3 consists of 15 residues. The V gene end was trimmed by 4 bases and the J gene end by 5 bases; junction bases not matched to a gene: 7. The V gene's germline CDR1 is SGHRS and CDR2 YFSETQ. The CDR3 spells CASSRTGVQNNEQFF. CDR3 DNA sequence: TGCGCCAGCAGCAGGACAGGGGTTCAGAACAATGAGCAGTTCTTC.

This clonotype was picked up a small number of times. The chain couples TRBV28 to TRBJ2-3; 10 bases align to TRBD2. The J segment lost 4 bases and the V segment lost 1 base, leaving 11 bases of the junction unmatched. This CDR3 is built from 18 residues. Germline V lookup: CDR1 MDHEN, CDR2 SYDVKM. The CDR3 here is CASSLSLAGSHRADTQYF. CDR3 in DNA: TGTGCCAGCAGTTTATCACTAGCGGGAAGTCACAGGGCAGATACGCAGTATTTT. Variable domain in full (rest from reference TRBV28 and TRBJ2-3): DVKVTQSSRYLVKRTGEKVFLECVQDMDHENMFWYRQDPGLGLRLIYFSYDVKMKEKGDIPEGYSVSREKKERFSLILESASTNQTSMYLCASSLSLAGSHRADTQYFGPGTRLTVL.

This clonotype was counted between two and nine times. V and J are TRBV6-2 or TRBV6-3 and TRBJ1-1, with D maybe TRBD1 (6 bases). The V gene lost 8 bases and the J gene lost 4 bases, with 17 bases spanning the gap. The CDR3 spans 14 residues. Germline CDR1 MNHEY, CDR2 SVGEGT. In DNA, the CDR3 is TGTGCCAGCTCTCGTGGGGGCTTTGGCACTGAAGCTTTCTTT. The encoded protein is CASSRGGFGTEAFF.

The sample holds many counts of this clonotype. The chain employs TRBV9 and TRBJ2-2; TRBD2 matches at 14 bases. Trimming removed 5 bases from V and 3 bases from J; junction bases left unmatched: 0. This CDR3 is 15 amino acids long. Germline V lookup: CDR1 SGDLS, CDR2 YYNGEE. The DNA for the CDR3 is TGTGCCAGCAGGGGACTAGCGGGAGACACCGGGGAGCTGTTTTTT. Translating it yields CASRGLAGDTGELFF.

The sample holds a few counts of this clonotype. The chain uses TRBV4-1 and TRBJ2-1; a weak D match, TRBD2 (6 bases). This CDR3 region has 15 residues. V was clipped by 1 base and J by 3 bases, with 10 bases between them. Per the germline V gene, CDR1 is MGHRA and CDR2 is YSYEKL. The CDR3 DNA follows: TGCGCCAGCAGCCAAGGGTATAGCGGCTACAATGAGCAGTTCTTC. It translates to CASSQGYSGYNEQFF.

This clonotype was counted between two and nine times. The gene calls are TRBV3-1 and TRBJ2-7; D ambiguous. This CDR3 contains 15 residues. Germline V gene sequence: CDR1 LGHDT, CDR2 YNNKEL (reference sequence). Trimming took off 1 base at V and 2 bases at J, with 12 bases between the two ends. The CDR3 loop reads CASSQVDDLAYEQYF. The CDR3 DNA is TGTGCCAGCAGCCAAGTCGATGACCTCGCCTACGAGCAGTACTTC.

The chain uses TRBV7-2 and TRBJ1-5, with unresolved D. The germline CDR1 and CDR2 sequences are SGHTA and FQGNSA. This CDR3 is built from 16 residues. Trimming took 1 base from V and 5 from J, leaving 15 bases between them. The CDR3 coding sequence is TGTGCCAGCAGCTTAGGCTCCGGAGCAGCGCATCAGCCCCAGCATTTT. It translates to CASSLGSGAAHQPQHF.

The sample holds many counts of this clonotype. The chain recombines TRBV7-2 with TRBJ2-1; D is uncertain. Deletions cut 1 base from V and 7 bases from J, with 11 bases between. The CDR3 has 14 amino acids. Germline V gives CDR1 SGHTA, CDR2 FQGNSA. The CDR3 region has the DNA TGTGCCAGCAGCTTAGGCCCGTCTAGAAATGAGCAGTTCTTC. Residues: CASSLGPSRNEQFF. The whole variable domain, filled in from reference TRBV7-2 and TRBJ2-1, reads GAGVSQSPSNKVTEKGKDVELRCDPISGHTALYWYRQSLGQGLEFLIYFQGNSAPDKSGLPSDRFSAERTGGSVSTLTIQRTQQEDSAVYLCASSLGPSRNEQFFGPGTRLTVL.

This clonotype was counted only a few times. V usage is TRBV27 and J usage is TRBJ1-2; TRBD1 agrees at 8 bases. Germline assignment: CDR1 MNHEY and CDR2 SMNVEV (reference sequence). Germline trimming cut 0 bases from V and 8 bases from J; bases unmatched to any gene: 8. There are 15 residues in the CDR3. In DNA form, the CDR3 reads TGTGCCAGCAGTTTATCAGGTCGACAGGGGATAGGCTACACCTTC. This sequence encodes CASSLSGRQGIGYTF.

In its sample, this clonotype was seen many times. The genes are TRBV12-3 or TRBV12-4 and TRBJ1-5, with D unclear. V was shortened by 2 bases and J by 1 base, with 9 bases between the two germline ends. This CDR3 region has 15 residues. CDR3 bases: TGTGCCAGCAGTTTAAAGGGAGTAAGCAATCAGCCCCAGCATTTT. The encoded protein is CASSLKGVSNQPQHF.

This clonotype was counted a few times. The rearrangement joins TRBV5-6 to TRBJ2-4; the D is unclear. The V and J ends lost 2 bases and 0 bases respectively, with 15 bases between them. The germline V gene has CDR1 SGHDT and CDR2 YYEEEE. This CDR3 has 17 residues. CDR3 amino acids: CASSFLRTSIAKNIQYF. CDR3 DNA sequence: TGTGCCAGCAGCTTTCTCAGGACCTCTATAGCCAAAAACATTCAGTACTTC.

This clonotype appeared many times. J is TRBJ2-4 and V is TRBV7-9, with D hard to call. The CDR3 has 16 amino acids. Trimming removed 2 bases from V and 0 bases from J, with 11 bases in between. Germline V gene sequence: CDR1 SEHNR, CDR2 FQNEAQ (reference sequence). This CDR3 reads CASSLHSSIAKNIQYF. In DNA, the CDR3 is TGTGCCAGCAGCTTACACAGCAGCATAGCCAAAAACATTCAGTACTTC. Full variable domain (remainder filled in from reference TRBV7-9 and TRBJ2-4): DTGVSQNPRHKITKRGQNVTFRCDPISEHNRLYWYRQTLGQGPEFLTYFQNEAQLEKSRLLSDRFSAERPKGSFSTLEIQRTEQGDSAMYLCASSLHSSIAKNIQYFGAGTRLSVL.

Only a few counts were recorded for this clonotype. A junction boundary mismatches the germline segment, possibly from a read error. The chain is built from TRBV27 and TRBJ2-7; 8 positions agree with TRBD1. Germline V gives CDR1 MNHEY, CDR2 SMNVEV (reference sequence). This CDR3 comprises 14 residues. CDR3 loop: CASSLSTGAGEQYF. The CDR3 bases are TGTGCCAGCAGTCTATCGACAGGGGCGGGCGAGCAGTACTTC.

This clonotype turned up a few times. The genes are TRBV7-2 and TRBJ1-6, with TRBD1 matching 8 bases. CDR3 size: 14 residues. Germline lookup yields CDR1 SGHTA and CDR2 FQGNSA. V dropped 5 bases and J dropped 10; count of bases not matched to a gene: 7. The CDR3 here is CASSHQGAGSPLHF. The CDR3 bases are TGTGCCAGCAGCCATCAGGGGGCCGGCTCACCCCTCCACTTT.

The sample holds a few counts of this clonotype. This rearrangement joins TRBV6-2 or TRBV6-3 to TRBJ2-2, with TRBD1 as a possible D gene (6 bases). Trimming pared 7 bases from V and 5 bases from J, leaving 20 bases between. CDR1 and CDR2 from the germline V gene are MNHEY and SVGEGT. CDR3 length: 16 residues. CDR3: CASTLYLGAQTGELFF. DNA of the CDR3: TGTGCCAGCACGCTGTATCTGGGGGCGCAAACCGGGGAGCTGTTTTTT.

The J gene is TRBJ2-3, the V gene TRBV12-3 or TRBV12-4; 8 bases align to TRBD1. V lost 6 bases, J lost 4 bases, and 9 bases stayed unmatched. CDR3 length: 15 residues. CDR3 protein: CASSSTGARPDTQYF. In nucleotides, the CDR3 is TGTGCCAGCAGCTCGACAGGGGCCCGGCCAGATACGCAGTATTTT.

This sequence joins TRBV12-3 or TRBV12-4 and TRBJ1-3, with TRBD1 matching 9 bases. The CDR3 is 15 amino acids. V lost 4 bases to trimming and J lost 4 bases; unmatched junction nucleotides: 5. CDR3 amino acids: CASSSGQGNGNTIYF. CDR3 bases: TGTGCCAGCAGTTCTGGACAGGGGAACGGAAACACCATATATTTT.

This clonotype was detected many times. The CDR3, as DNA: TGTGCCAGCTCACCACGGGTACAGGGAAACGAGCAGTACTTC. Residues: CASSPRVQGNEQYF. The rearrangement links TRBV18 to TRBJ2-7, with D perhaps matching TRBD1 (6 bases). CDR1 is KGHSH and CDR2 is LQKENI in the germline V gene. Deletions cut 1 base from V and 5 bases from J, with 12 bases between. The CDR3 length is 14 residues.